This T cell receptor (beta chain) was captured in a study of blood T cell repertoires in COVID-19. Study-level background: There were acute and convalescent COVID-19 samples, and they came from the United States, Italy and Spain. T cells, B-cell-depleted T cells, or PBMCs supplied cDNA or gDNA.

V lost 3 bases, J lost 7 bases, and 15 bases stayed unmatched. Germline CDR1 and CDR2: SGHAT and FQNNGV. CDR3 length: 19 residues. Original methodology: Counts of nucleated cells, estimated from reference gene primer amplification, were obtained. Sequenced by immunoSEQ multiplex PCR; TCRdb stores in-frame clones only, minus some. That table furnishes V, J and clone size, whereas the DNA furnished D and trimming. The top ten clones hold more than 12% of a sample with around 83,000 clones, approximately 81% of them seen once. The sample was peripheral blood. The sequence derives from a woman aged 70 to 79 with acute or convalescent COVID-19. The V and J genes are TRBV11-2 and TRBJ2-1, with 13 bases that match TRBD2. The CDR3 nucleotides are TGTGCCAGCAGCTTCCGACTAGCGGGAGGCCGGGGGGAAGCTAATGAGCAGTTCTTC. Its translation: CASSFRLAGGRGEANEQFF.